This T cell receptor beta chain was sequenced for a study of PD-1 blockade in classical Hodgkin lymphoma. The CDR3 contains 15 residues. V lost 3 bases and J 0 bases, leaving 11 bases between the germline ends. Germline V lookup: CDR1 SEHNR, CDR2 FQNEAQ (reference sequence). A note on this clone: What it binds is not known.

Study-wide findings and caveats: When set against healthy donors, newly diagnosed patients were reported to show lower baseline TCR diversity. Repertoire difference causes, possibly disease activity or prior therapy, remain undefined.

TCRdb's table, derived via immunoSEQ multiplex PCR, lists solely in-frame clones and lacks some. Of 17,000 or so clones in the sample, about nine tenths are singletons; the top ten hold less than 4%. This sample's time point: newly diagnosed, previously untreated cHL patient sample. Peripheral samples used as comparators were newly diagnosed, untreated classical Hodgkin lymphoma PBMCs. The specimen sequenced was peripheral blood mononuclear cells (PBMCs). The TCR was taken from a human donor with classical Hodgkin lymphoma. V gene TRBV7-9 combines with J gene TRBJ1-1; tentative D call: TRBD1 (5 bases). The CDR3 sequence: CASSFGGTMNTEAFF. The DNA for the CDR3 is TGTGCCAGCAGCTTCGGAGGGACCATGAACACTGAAGCTTTCTTT.